This TCR beta chain was sequenced for a study of blood T cell repertoires in COVID-19 (TCRdb year 2020). In the study overall: Samples from collaborators originated in the United States, Italy and Spain and spanned both the acute and convalescent phases of COVID-19. Samples were obtained from the ongoing ImmuneRACE study (first 160 participants) and from about 1,300 subjects provided by 6 global collaborators. The material from the prospective study consisted of cDNA or gDNA derived from T cells, B-cell-depleted T cells, or PBMCs. The repertoires were made available in a free public database intended to serve as a resource for research on the immune response to SARS-CoV-2. Nearly every sample came with metadata listing a de-identified subject ID, COVID-19 status, age in years and sex. Subjects who had been exposed to COVID-19, were actively infected with it, or had recovered from it provided the deeply sampled blood TCRbeta repertoires that made up the dataset. Where available, HLA class I and class II types were obtained from metadata supplied by the sample provider rather than from assay-based typing.

Details on this clone: The target of this receptor is not known. No clone much larger than this one lies a single base away; base qualities are absent.

Trimming takes 3 bases off V and 7 bases off J; junction bases not matched to a gene: 4. For CDR1 and CDR2, the germline V gene lists SGHNT and YENEEA. CDR3 length: 14 amino acids, cysteine to phenylalanine. Of all the DNA, just the CDR3 is kept, 42 bases in frame from base 1. Results the study describes overall, beyond this receptor: How much clinical and demographic metadata was included differed by source and by participant, and the metadata was provided uncurated.

One collaborating source in Seattle enrolled patients while the patients were actively infected and followed the patients over time throughout the course of disease. The collaborating institutions used their own protocols to collect whole blood in K2EDTA tubes. For TCRbeta analysis, collaborators shipped samples in one of three forms: frozen whole blood, isolated PBMCs, or DNA extracted from either of those sample types. TCRbeta CDR3 regions were amplified from genomic DNA using the immunoSEQ Assay, a bias-controlled multiplex PCR. In the original analysis: Nucleated cell counts per sample were estimated from amplification of reference gene primers within the assay. To quantify the absolute abundance of each unique TCRbeta CDR3 rearrangement, sequence reads were collapsed and filtered. Productive Simpson clonality was computed per sample as the square root of Simpson's diversity index over productive rearrangements. TCRdb took over this immuneACCESS table, retaining in-frame rearrangements with V and J assigned. Such tables are incomplete; in checked studies, under half of the missing clones stem from an unresolved V gene, and the remainder is unexplained. D and trimming were read from the DNA, whereas the V and J calls and clone size are those reported in that table. Here the sample has 150,000 to 160,000 clones; 75% to 85% occur a single time. The ten top clones hold 9% to 14% of the sample.

The sequenced sample was peripheral blood. The rearranged segments are TRBV11-3 and TRBJ2-7; 12 bases in between match TRBD2. This receptor was obtained from a woman in her sixties with COVID-19, enrolled during active disease. Read as DNA, the sequence is TGTGCCAGCAGCTTGACTAGCGGGAGTGAGGAGCAGTACTTC. Protein translation: CASSLTSGSEEQYF.